One and the same sample provided the 10 T cell receptor beta chains below, sequenced in a study of immune evolution from preneoplasia to lung adenocarcinoma. Sequencing was performed with immunoSEQ multiplex PCR; in TCRdb, only in-frame clones are kept and a portion is missing. The table shows around 9,100 clones, with 80% to 90% occurring only once. The specimen was FFPE minimally invasive lung adenocarcinoma tissue. These TCRs come from a person aged 70 to 80 with lung adenocarcinoma.

This clone was seen just once. The chain combines TRBV28 with TRBJ1-5; TRBD1 is a possible D gene (5 bases). The CDR3 covers 12 residues. Between the trimmed V and J ends, which lost 5 bases and 7 bases, there was a span of 9 bases. CDR1 is MDHEN and CDR2 is SYDVKM in the germline V gene. CDR3 sequence: CASSTRVQPQHF. For the CDR3, the DNA is TGTGCCAGCAGTACCAGGGTCCAGCCCCAGCATTTT. The full variable domain, in which reference TRBV28 and TRBJ1-5 provide the parts outside the CDR3, is DVKVTQSSRYLVKRTGEKVFLECVQDMDHENMFWYRQDPGLGLRLIYFSYDVKMKEKGDIPEGYSVSREKKERFSLILESASTNQTSMYLCASSTRVQPQHFGDGTRLSIL.

CDR3 residues: CASSSIAEGSGYTF. CDR3 bases: TGTGCCAGCAGCTCAATCGCAGAAGGGAGCGGCTACACCTTC. The chain uses TRBV28 and TRBJ1-2; D gene ambiguous. Germline V gene data show CDR1 as MDHEN and CDR2 as SYDVKM. V lost 6 bases to trimming and J lost 8 bases, with 19 bases between them. CDR3 size: 14 residues.

In this sample, this clone turned up a few times. The rearrangement uses TRBV13 and TRBJ1-1; D is undetermined. Germline values: CDR1 PRHDT, CDR2 FYEKMQ (reference sequence). V lost 4 bases, J lost 1 base, and 7 bases lay in between. The CDR3 is 13 amino acids. CDR3 sequence: CASSSDSNTEAFF. The CDR3 DNA sequence: TGTGCCAGCAGCTCCGACTCGAACACTGAAGCTTTCTTT.

This rearrangement joins TRBV11-2 to TRBJ2-5; D not resolved. The CDR3 contains 14 residues. V was shortened by 2 bases and J by 5 bases, with 12 bases between the two germline ends. Germline CDR1 and CDR2: SGHAT and FQNNGV. The CDR3 here is CASSLRVMGETQYF. The CDR3 DNA is TGTGCCAGCAGCTTAAGGGTCATGGGGGAGACCCAGTACTTC.

The chain recombines TRBV11-3 with TRBJ2-2; TRBD1 or TRBD2 may be the D gene (6 bases each). The CDR3 extends over 15 amino acids. V was clipped by 0 bases and J by 5 bases, with 10 bases between them. CDR1 is SGHNT, CDR2 YENEEA, per germline. The CDR3 DNA reads TGTGCCAGCAGCTTAGAAGGGGGGAGTACCGGGGAGCTGTTTTTT. Protein product: CASSLEGGSTGELFF.

The V gene is TRBV28, the J gene TRBJ1-5; the D gene is possibly TRBD1 (6 bases). This CDR3 comprises 13 residues. V was pared by 7 bases and J by 0 bases, with 7 bases between. Germline V lookup: CDR1 MDHEN, CDR2 SYDVKM. For the CDR3, the DNA is TGTGCCAGCAAGGGGGATAGCAATCAGCCCCAGCATTTT. Protein product: CASKGDSNQPQHF.

V is TRBV10-3 and J is TRBJ2-3, with 13 positions matching TRBD2. Germline V gene lookup returns CDR1 ENHRY and CDR2 SYGVKD. The J segment lost 8 bases and the V segment lost 10 bases, leaving 9 bases of the junction unmatched. CDR3 length: 14 residues. CDR3 in DNA: TGTGCCACAGGGACTAGCGGGGTTGGTGTTACGCAGTATTTT. It encodes CATGTSGVGVTQYF.

The gene calls are TRBV5-4 and TRBJ1-1; no definite D call. Germline CDR1 and CDR2: SGHNT and YYREEE (reference sequence). The CDR3 covers 15 residues. V was trimmed by 0 bases and J by 3 bases, leaving 12 bases between them. The CDR3 is CASSLGAGMDTEAFF. The DNA for the CDR3 is TGTGCCAGCAGCTTGGGGGCGGGTATGGACACTGAAGCTTTCTTT.

The chain is built from TRBV15 and TRBJ2-5; D is unclear. The V end lost 2 bases, the J end lost 4 bases, and 2 bases lay between the germline ends. The CDR3 is made up of 11 amino acids. The V gene's germline CDR1 is LNHNV and CDR2 YYDKDF (reference sequence). The CDR3 DNA follows: TGTGCCACCAGCAGACGAGAGACCCAGTACTTC. It yields the protein CATSRRETQYF.

The chain's CDR3 is CASSFTLTGRAGANVLTF. The CDR3, as DNA: TGTGCCAGCAGCTTCACTTTGACAGGGAGGGCTGGGGCCAACGTCCTGACTTTC. The chain recombines TRBV5-4 with TRBJ2-6; perhaps D is TRBD1 or TRBD2 (7 bases each). CDR1 and CDR2 from the germline V gene are SGHNT and YYREEE (reference sequence). The CDR3 totals 18 residues. V lost 2 bases and J lost 2, with 17 bases in between.